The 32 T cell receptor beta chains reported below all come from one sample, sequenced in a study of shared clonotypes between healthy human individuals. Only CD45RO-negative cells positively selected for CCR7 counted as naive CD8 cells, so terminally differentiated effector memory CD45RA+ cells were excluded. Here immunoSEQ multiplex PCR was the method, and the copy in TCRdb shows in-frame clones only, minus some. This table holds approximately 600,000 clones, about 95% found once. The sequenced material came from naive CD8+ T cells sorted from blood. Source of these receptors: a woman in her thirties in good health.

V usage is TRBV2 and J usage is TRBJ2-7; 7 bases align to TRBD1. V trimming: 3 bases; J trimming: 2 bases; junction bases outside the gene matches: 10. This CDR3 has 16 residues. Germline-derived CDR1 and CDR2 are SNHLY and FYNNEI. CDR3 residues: CASSDPPGQATYEQYF. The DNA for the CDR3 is TGTGCCAGCAGTGATCCCCCCGGACAGGCGACCTACGAGCAGTACTTC.

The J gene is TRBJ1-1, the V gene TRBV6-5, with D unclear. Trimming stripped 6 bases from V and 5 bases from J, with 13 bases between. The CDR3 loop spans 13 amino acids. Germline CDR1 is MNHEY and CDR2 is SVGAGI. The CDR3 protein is CASRANLGTEAFF. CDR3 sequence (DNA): TGTGCCAGCAGGGCAAACCTGGGGACTGAAGCTTTCTTT.

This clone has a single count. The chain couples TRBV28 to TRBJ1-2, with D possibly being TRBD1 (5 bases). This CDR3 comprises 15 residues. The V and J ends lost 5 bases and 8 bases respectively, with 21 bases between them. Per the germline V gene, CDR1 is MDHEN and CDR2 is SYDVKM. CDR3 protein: CASSPPFQGEEGYTF. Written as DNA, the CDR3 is TGTGCCAGCAGTCCCCCGTTCCAGGGTGAGGAAGGCTACACCTTC.

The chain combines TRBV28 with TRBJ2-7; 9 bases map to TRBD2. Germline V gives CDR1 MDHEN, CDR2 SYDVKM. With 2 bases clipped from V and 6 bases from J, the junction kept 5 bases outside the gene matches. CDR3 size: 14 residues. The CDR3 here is CASSLPGLAGEQYF. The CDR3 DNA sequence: TGTGCCAGCAGTTTACCGGGACTAGCTGGCGAGCAGTACTTC.

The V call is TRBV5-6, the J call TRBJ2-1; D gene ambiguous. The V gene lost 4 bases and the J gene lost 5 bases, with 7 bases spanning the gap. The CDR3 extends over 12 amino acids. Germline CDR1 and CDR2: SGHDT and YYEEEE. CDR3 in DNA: TGTGCCAGCAGCCCCTTAGACAATGAGCAGTTCTTC. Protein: CASSPLDNEQFF.

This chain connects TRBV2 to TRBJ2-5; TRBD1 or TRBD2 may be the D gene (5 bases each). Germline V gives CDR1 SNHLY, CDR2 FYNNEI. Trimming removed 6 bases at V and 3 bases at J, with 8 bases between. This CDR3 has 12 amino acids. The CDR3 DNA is TGTGCCAGCAGGGGACCGGAAGAGACCCAGTACTTC. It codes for CASRGPEETQYF.

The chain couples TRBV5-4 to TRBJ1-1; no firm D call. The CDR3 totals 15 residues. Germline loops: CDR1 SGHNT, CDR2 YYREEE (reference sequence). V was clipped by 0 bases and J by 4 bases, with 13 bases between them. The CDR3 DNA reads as TGTGCCAGCAGCTTGGCCCTGAGTTATAGCACTGAAGCTTTCTTT. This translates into CASSLALSYSTEAFF.

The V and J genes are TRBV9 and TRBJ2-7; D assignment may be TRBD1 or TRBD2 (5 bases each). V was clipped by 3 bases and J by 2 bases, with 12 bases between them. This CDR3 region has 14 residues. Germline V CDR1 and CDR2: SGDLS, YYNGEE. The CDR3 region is CASSEAGTPYEQYF. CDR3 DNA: TGTGCCAGCAGCGAGGCAGGGACCCCCTACGAGCAGTACTTC.

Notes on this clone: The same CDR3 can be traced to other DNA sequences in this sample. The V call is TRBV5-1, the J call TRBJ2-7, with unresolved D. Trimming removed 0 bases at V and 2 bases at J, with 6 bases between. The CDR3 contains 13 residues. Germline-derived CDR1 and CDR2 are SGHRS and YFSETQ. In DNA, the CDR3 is TGCGCCAGCAGCTTGGGGGCTGCCTACGAGCAGTACTTC. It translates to CASSLGAAYEQYF.

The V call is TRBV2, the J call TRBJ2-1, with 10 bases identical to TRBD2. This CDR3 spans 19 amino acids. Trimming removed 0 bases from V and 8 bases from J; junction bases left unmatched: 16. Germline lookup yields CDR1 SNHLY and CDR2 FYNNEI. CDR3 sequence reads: CASSEALPRLSSGSDEQFF. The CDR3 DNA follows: TGTGCCAGCAGTGAAGCGCTTCCGCGTTTGTCTAGCGGGAGCGATGAGCAGTTCTTC.

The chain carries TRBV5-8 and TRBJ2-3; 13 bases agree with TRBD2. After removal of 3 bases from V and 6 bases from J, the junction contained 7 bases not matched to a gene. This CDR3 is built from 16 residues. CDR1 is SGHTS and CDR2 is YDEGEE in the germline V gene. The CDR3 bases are TGTGCCAGCAGCTGGGGACTAGCGGGACCAGGGGATACGCAGTATTTT. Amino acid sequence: CASSWGLAGPGDTQYF.

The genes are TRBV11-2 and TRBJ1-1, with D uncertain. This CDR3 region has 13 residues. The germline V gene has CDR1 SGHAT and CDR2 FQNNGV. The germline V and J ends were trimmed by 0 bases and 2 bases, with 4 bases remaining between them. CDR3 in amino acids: CASSLEPNTEAFF. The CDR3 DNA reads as TGTGCCAGCAGCTTAGAGCCTAACACTGAAGCTTTCTTT. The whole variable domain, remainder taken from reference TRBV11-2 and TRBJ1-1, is EAGVAQSPRYKIIEKRQSVAFWCNPISGHATLYWYQQILGQGPKLLIQFQNNGVVDDSQLPKDRFSAERLKGVDSTLKIQPAKLEDSAVYLCASSLEPNTEAFFGQGTRLTVV.

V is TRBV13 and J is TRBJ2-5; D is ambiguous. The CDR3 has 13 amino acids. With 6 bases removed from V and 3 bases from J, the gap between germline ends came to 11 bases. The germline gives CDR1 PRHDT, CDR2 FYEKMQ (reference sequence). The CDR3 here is CASSILREETQYF. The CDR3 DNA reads TGTGCCAGCAGTATTCTCCGGGAAGAGACCCAGTACTTC.

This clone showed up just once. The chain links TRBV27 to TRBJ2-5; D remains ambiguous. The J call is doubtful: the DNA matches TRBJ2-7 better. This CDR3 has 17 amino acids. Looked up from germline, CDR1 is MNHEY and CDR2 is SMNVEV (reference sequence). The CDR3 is CASSPHPTRYPGDEQYF. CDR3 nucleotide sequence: TGTGCCAGCAGTCCCCATCCGACCCGCTACCCAGGAGACGAGCAGTACTTC.

DNA for the CDR3: TGTGCCAGCAGCAACACTATAGCGGGAGGGCCGGATGAGCAGTTCTTC. Protein: CASSNTIAGGPDEQFF. This chain connects TRBV11-3 to TRBJ2-1, with TRBD2 matching 11 bases. Germline trimming cut 5 bases from V and 8 bases from J; bases unmatched to any gene: 11. This CDR3 is built from 16 residues. CDR1 is SGHNT and CDR2 is YENEEA in the germline V gene.

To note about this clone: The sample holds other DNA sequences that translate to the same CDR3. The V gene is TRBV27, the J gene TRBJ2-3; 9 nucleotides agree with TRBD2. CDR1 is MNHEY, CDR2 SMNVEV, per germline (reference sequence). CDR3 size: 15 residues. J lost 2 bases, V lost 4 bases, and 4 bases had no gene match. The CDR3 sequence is CASSSLAGLTDTQYF. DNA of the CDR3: TGTGCCAGCAGTTCCCTAGCGGGACTCACAGATACGCAGTATTTT.

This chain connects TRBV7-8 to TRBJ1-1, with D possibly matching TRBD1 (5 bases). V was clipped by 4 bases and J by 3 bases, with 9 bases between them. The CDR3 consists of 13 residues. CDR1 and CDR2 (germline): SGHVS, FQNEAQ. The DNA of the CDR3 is TGTGCCAGCAGCTCCCCCAGGGACACTGAAGCTTTCTTT. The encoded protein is CASSSPRDTEAFF.

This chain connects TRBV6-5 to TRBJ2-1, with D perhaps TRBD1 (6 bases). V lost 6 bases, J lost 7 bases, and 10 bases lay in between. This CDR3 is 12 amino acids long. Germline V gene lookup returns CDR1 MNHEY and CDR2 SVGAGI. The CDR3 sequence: CASSIQGNEQFF. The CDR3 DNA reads TGTGCCAGCAGCATACAGGGAAATGAGCAGTTCTTC.

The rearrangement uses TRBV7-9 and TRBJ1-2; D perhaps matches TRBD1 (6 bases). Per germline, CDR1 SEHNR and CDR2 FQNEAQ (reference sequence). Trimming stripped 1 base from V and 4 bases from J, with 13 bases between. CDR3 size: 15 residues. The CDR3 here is CASSLGSGGAYGYTF. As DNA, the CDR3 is TGTGCCAGCAGCTTAGGATCCGGGGGCGCCTATGGCTACACCTTC.

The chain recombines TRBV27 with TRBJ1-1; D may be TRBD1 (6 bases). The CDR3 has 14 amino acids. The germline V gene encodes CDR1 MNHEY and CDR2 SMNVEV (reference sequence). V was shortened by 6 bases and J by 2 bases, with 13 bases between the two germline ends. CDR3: CASRPLDSNTEAFF. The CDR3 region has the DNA TGTGCCAGCAGGCCCTTGGACAGCAACACTGAAGCTTTCTTT.

Written as DNA, the CDR3 is TGTGCCACCAGCAGAGGGGGTAGCAATCAGCCCCAGCATTTT. This gives the protein CATSRGGSNQPQHF. The rearrangement uses TRBV15 and TRBJ1-5; D unresolved. CDR3 length equals 14 residues. Germline V gene data show CDR1 as LNHNV and CDR2 as YYDKDF (reference sequence). Deletions cut 1 base from V and 0 bases from J, with 4 bases between.

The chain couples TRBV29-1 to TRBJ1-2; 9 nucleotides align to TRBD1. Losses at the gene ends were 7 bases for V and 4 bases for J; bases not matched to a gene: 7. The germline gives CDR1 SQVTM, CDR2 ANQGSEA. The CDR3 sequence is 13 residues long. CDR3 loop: CSAVPTGGYGYTF. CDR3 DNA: TGCAGCGCGGTACCGACAGGGGGCTATGGCTACACCTTC.

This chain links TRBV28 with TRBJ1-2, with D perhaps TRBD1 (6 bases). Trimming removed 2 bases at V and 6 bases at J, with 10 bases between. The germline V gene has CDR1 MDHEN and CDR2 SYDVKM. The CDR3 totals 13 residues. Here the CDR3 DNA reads TGTGCCAGCAGTTTACGGGGGGCTAATGGCTACACCTTC. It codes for CASSLRGANGYTF.

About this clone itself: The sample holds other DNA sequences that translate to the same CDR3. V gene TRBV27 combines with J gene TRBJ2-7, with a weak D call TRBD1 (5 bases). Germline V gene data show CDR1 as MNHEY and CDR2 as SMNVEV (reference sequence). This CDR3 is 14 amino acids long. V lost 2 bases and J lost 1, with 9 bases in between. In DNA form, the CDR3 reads TGTGCCAGCAGTTTACTCGCAGGGTCCTACGAGCAGTACTTC. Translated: CASSLLAGSYEQYF.

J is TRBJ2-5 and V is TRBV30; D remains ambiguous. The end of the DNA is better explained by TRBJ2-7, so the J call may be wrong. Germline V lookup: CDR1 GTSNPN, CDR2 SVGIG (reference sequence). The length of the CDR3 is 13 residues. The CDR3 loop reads CAWSPSNTYEQYF. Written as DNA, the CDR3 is TGTGCCTGGAGTCCCTCTAATACCTACGAGCAGTACTTC.

The CDR3 region is CASSPWGQKYNEQFF. Written as DNA, the CDR3 is TGTGCCAGCAGCCCGTGGGGTCAGAAATACAATGAGCAGTTCTTC. The gene calls are TRBV9 and TRBJ2-1; no reliable D call. The CDR3 length is 15 residues. CDR1 and CDR2 (germline): SGDLS, YYNGEE. Deletions cut 4 bases from V and 4 bases from J, with 15 bases between.

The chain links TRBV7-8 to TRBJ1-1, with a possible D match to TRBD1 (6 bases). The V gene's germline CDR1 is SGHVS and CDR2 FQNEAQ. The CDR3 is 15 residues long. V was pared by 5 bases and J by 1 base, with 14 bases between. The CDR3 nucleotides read TGTGCCAGCAGCAACGATCTGACAGGGAACACTGAAGCTTTCTTT. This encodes CASSNDLTGNTEAFF.

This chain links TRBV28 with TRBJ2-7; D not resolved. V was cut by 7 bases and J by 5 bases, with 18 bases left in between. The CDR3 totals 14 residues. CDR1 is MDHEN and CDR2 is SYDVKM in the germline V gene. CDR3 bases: TGTGCCAGCACCCCCGCGGCATCTAGGGACGAGCAGTACTTC. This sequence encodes CASTPAASRDEQYF.

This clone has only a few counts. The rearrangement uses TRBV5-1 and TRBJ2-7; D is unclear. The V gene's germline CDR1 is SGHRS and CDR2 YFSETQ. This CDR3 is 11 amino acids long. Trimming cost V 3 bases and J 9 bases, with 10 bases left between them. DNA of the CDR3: TGCGCCAGCAGCTCGGGTGATGGGCAGTACTTC. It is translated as CASSSGDGQYF.

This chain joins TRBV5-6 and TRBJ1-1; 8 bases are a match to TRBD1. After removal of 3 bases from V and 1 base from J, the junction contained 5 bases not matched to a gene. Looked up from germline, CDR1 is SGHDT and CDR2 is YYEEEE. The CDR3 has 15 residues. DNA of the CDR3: TGTGCCAGCAGCTCGGGACAGGTCGGGAACACTGAAGCTTTCTTT. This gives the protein CASSSGQVGNTEAFF.

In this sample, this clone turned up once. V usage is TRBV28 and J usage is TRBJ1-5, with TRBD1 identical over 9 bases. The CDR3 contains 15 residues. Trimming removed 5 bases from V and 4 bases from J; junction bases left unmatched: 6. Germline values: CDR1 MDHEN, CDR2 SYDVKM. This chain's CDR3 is CASSQAGQGNQPQHF. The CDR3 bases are TGTGCCAGCAGTCAAGCGGGACAGGGAAATCAGCCCCAGCATTTT.

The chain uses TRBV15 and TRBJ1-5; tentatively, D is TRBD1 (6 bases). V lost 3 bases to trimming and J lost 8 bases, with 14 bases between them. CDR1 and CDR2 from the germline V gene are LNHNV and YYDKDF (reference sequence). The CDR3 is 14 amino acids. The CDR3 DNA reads TGTGCCACCAGCAGCCGACAGGCGGTAGAGCCCCAGCATTTT. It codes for CATSSRQAVEPQHF.